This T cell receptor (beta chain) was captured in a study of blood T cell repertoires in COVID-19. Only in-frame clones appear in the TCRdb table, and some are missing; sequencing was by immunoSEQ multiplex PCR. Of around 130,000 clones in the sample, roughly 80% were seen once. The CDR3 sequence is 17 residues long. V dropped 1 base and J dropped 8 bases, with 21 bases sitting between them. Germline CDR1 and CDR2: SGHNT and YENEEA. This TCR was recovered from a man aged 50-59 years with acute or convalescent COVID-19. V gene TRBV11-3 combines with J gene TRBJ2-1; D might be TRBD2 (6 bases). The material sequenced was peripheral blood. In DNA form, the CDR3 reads TGTGCCAGCAGCTTAGGGAGGAGGGAATCTTCGGGCGATGAGCAGTTCTTC. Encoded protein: CASSLGRRESSGDEQFF.